This T cell receptor beta chain derives from a study of beta chain features in type 1 diabetes (dated by TCRdb to the late 2010s). The study in broad terms: Patients and healthy donors did not differ in mean age, gender distribution, total cell number or subset yield. In the study, recently diagnosed type 1 diabetes patients and matched healthy donors were compared on the TCRB repertoires of their sorted circulating CD4+ T cell subsets. Naive and central memory subsets were obtained from all 30 or so donors, but regulatory and stem cell-like memory subsets were isolated from only 8 patients and roughly eight healthy donors. A total of 85 million to 140 million sorted cells were examined across all samples, and a strong correlation was observed between cell number per subset and RNA yield. Overall study outcomes, separate from this receptor: Sequencing cDNA rather than genomic DNA could over-represent highly expressing activated cells, although activation and CD3 levels did not differ between groups. A moderate but significant shortening of TCRB CDR3 length was observed in type 1 diabetes patients in all four CD4+ subsets. Only small numbers of individuals were included in the HLA sub-analyses, which left unresolved whether HLA type had any influence on TCRB rearrangement. Naive, central memory and regulatory TCRB repertoires appeared more similar among patients than among healthy donors. PCR might favor shorter templates, but patient and control samples were amplified and corrected together, so any skew would affect both groups equally. At VDJ recombination sites, patients with type 1 diabetes made fewer insertions and deleted more nucleotides, a pattern implying thymic rearrangement abnormalities.

Details on this clone: Its antigen is currently not known. Base-call qualities are not available, and no considerably larger clone is one nucleotide away.

Each donor gave one peripheral blood draw, averaging approximately 0.11 L, which was collected into heparinised tubes. Using a panel that included CD45RO, CCR7, CD25, CD127, CD95 and CD27, naive, central memory, regulatory and stem cell-like memory CD4+ T cells were sorted on a BD FACSAria II. A purity above 95% was achieved for all sorted populations. PBMCs were separated immediately by Lymphoprep density gradient centrifugation and were stained directly, without being cultured. So that batch effects would be minimized, each experiment stained and sorted samples in pairs, pairing one healthy donor with one patient. All of the isolated RNA was reverse transcribed with the High Capacity cDNA Reverse Transcription Kit, so expressed TCRB transcripts were sequenced. Deep immunoSEQ sequencing was applied to naive, central memory and regulatory T cell samples, giving an average of roughly 3.6 million total reads per sample. After sorted cells were lysed in RLT buffer, RNA was extracted with DNase-treated RNeasy Micro or Mini kits, with the choice depending on cell number. Each cell subset was processed on its own to prevent cross-contamination, while patient and healthy donor samples were processed together. The immunoSEQ multiplex PCR was used to amplify TCRB sequences from cDNA, yielding 87-bp fragments that span the CDR3 region. Amplicons were sequenced on the Illumina HiSeq platform. As for how the authors treated the data: Synthetic template baselines were used to correct PCR bias computationally, reads within Hamming distance 2 were collapsed together, and singletons that could not be merged were discarded. Reads were aligned against IMGT so that V, D and J genes, CDR3 length and insertions or deletions at six rearrangement sites could be assigned. Within each subset, clonotype counts were normalized to sorted cell number, and only after that were true diversity and Gini coefficients computed with the tcR R package. The overlap coefficient, calculated on TCRB nucleotide sequences, was used to measure repertoire sharing. The source is immuneACCESS, and TCRdb retained only in-frame sequences with V and J called. Part of the clones is not carried over; for the studies checked, unresolved V genes explain less than half of this, and the remainder is unexplained. V and J calls and clone size are given by that table; D and trimming were obtained from the DNA. The sample table holds more than 150,000 clones, of which less than 9.5% were seen once. Of the sample, approximately 2.2% is held by the ten largest clones.

Via the germline V gene, CDR1 is SGHDT and CDR2 YYEEEE. The CDR3 has 14 amino acids, counting the end cysteine and phenylalanine. Just CDR3 DNA is preserved here, 42 bases in frame from base 1. Compared with germline, V lacks 0 bases and J lacks 7 bases; bases without a gene match: 6. This sequence uses TRBV5-6 and TRBJ1-2; 7 central bases correspond to TRBD1. Sequencing input: central memory CD4+ T cells from blood. This sequence was found in a woman between 18 and 30 years old in good health. The nucleotides read TGTGCCAGCAGCTTGGTCGTTCGGACAGGTGGCTACACCTTC. Translated, this is CASSLVVRTGGYTF.